The rows below give T cell receptor beta chains drawn from one sample of a study of graft-versus-host responses after intestinal transplantation. The protocol was immunoSEQ multiplex PCR, while the TCRdb copy is restricted to in-frame clones and leaves out a portion. The repertoire holds some 86,000 clones, with roughly 91% as singletons. Antigens for these TCRs are unknown. The input for sequencing was unstimulated CD4+ T cells sorted from spleen or lymph node cells, taken before intestinal transplant. These TCRs come from a human donor who received an intestinal transplant. The CDR3 runs from the conserved cysteine through the conserved F or W. A D gene is named only where the DNA matches it firmly.

j_gene,v_gene,d_gene,CDR3aa,CDR3nt
TRBJ2-7,TRBV7-2,.,CASSLGGASYEQYF,TGTGCCAGCAGCTTAGGAGGCGCGTCCTACGAGCAGTACTTC
TRBJ2-2,TRBV6-5,.,CASSRRGGNTGELFF,TGTGCCAGCAGTCGGAGAGGGGGGAACACCGGGGAGCTGTTTTTT
TRBJ2-3,TRBV10-3,TRBD1,CAISPGQGFTDTQYF,TGTGCCATCAGTCCGGGACAGGGGTTCACAGATACGCAGTATTTT
TRBJ2-1,TRBV18,.,CASSRLEAGMDEQFF,TGTGCCAGCTCACGCCTCGAGGCGGGGATGGATGAGCAGTTCTTC
TRBJ1-1,TRBV2,.,CASSPTRNPMNTEAFF,TGTGCCAGCAGTCCCACTCGCAACCCGATGAACACTGAAGCTTTCTTT
TRBJ2-7,TRBV19,.,CASSIVRRGRPLYEQYF,TGTGCCAGTAGTATAGTGAGGAGGGGGCGCCCCCTCTACGAGCAGTACTTC
TRBJ1-1,TRBV5-1,.,CASSLGRANTEAFF,TGCGCCAGCAGCTTGGGCAGGGCTAACACTGAAGCTTTCTTT
TRBJ2-3,TRBV5-1,TRBD1,CASSWGQSTSTDTQYF,TGCGCCAGCAGCTGGGGACAGTCTACTAGCACAGATACGCAGTATTTT
TRBJ1-3,TRBV6-5,TRBD1,CASSFDRGNTIYF,TGTGCCAGCAGTTTCGACAGGGGGAACACCATATATTTT
TRBJ1-5,TRBV19,.,CASSDDRNQPQHF,TGTGCCAGTAGTGATGACAGAAATCAGCCCCAGCATTTT
TRBJ2-2,TRBV7-2,TRBD2,CASSFTSGLNTGGLFF,TGTGCCAGCAGCTTCACTAGCGGTCTGAACACCGGGGGGCTGTTTTTT
TRBJ1-1,TRBV18,TRBD1,CASSKDRDTEAFF,TGTGCCAGCTCAAAAGACAGGGATACTGAAGCTTTCTTT
TRBJ1-2,TRBV9,.,CASSGLDGTYGYTF,TGTGCCAGCAGCGGACTTGACGGTACCTATGGCTACACCTTC
TRBJ2-7,TRBV5-1,TRBD1,CASSFETGDREQYF,TGCGCCAGCAGCTTCGAGACAGGGGATCGCGAGCAGTACTTC
TRBJ2-2,TRBV5-4,TRBD2,CASSSRGGGPTGELFF,TGTGCCAGCAGCTCACGGGGCGGGGGGCCTACCGGGGAGCTGTTTTTT
TRBJ1-1,TRBV19,.,CASRWQGPNTEAFF,TGTGCCAGTAGGTGGCAGGGGCCGAACACTGAAGCTTTCTTT
TRBJ1-2,TRBV27,TRBD1,CASSLLAQGDYGYTF,TGTGCCAGCAGTTTATTGGCCCAGGGGGACTATGGCTACACCTTC
TRBJ1-1,TRBV7-2,.,CASSLLRSTNTEAFF,TGTGCCAGCAGCTTACTCCGGAGCACGAACACTGAGGCTTTCTTT
TRBJ2-6,TRBV18,.,CASSLRVGSGANVLTF,TGTGCCAGCTCCCTCAGGGTAGGATCTGGGGCCAACGTCCTGACTTTC
TRBJ1-2,TRBV11-2,TRBD1,CASSSTGVWFDGYTF,TGTGCCAGCAGCTCGACAGGGGTCTGGTTCGATGGCTACACCTTC
TRBJ2-2,TRBV7-2,TRBD1,CASSPGPGQANTGELFF,TGTGCCAGCAGCCCAGGCCCGGGACAGGCGAACACCGGGGAGCTGTTTTTT
TRBJ1-1,TRBV5-6,.,CASSLRGAKTEAFF,TGTGCCAGCAGCTTACGGGGGGCCAAGACTGAAGCTTTCTTT
TRBJ2-1,TRBV4-3,.,CASSPGGPSYNEQFF,TGCGCCAGCAGCCCCGGAGGGCCTTCCTACAATGAGCAGTTCTTC
TRBJ1-2,TRBV7-8,TRBD1,CASSLAPGGGGYTF,TGTGCCAGCAGCTTAGCCCCAGGGGGCGGTGGCTACACCTTC
TRBJ1-2,TRBV4-1,.,CASRHNAATGTNYGYTF,TGCGCCAGCAGACACAACGCAGCTACAGGGACTAACTATGGCTACACCTTC
TRBJ1-3,TRBV9,TRBD1,CASSVDFLAGTGVAGNTIYF,TGTGCCAGCAGCGTAGACTTTCTTGCTGGGACAGGGGTGGCTGGAAACACCATATATTTT
TRBJ1-6,TRBV10-1,TRBD1,CARGGGSSYNSPLHF,TGCGCCAGAGGAGGGGGCAGCTCCTATAATTCACCCCTCCACTTT
TRBJ2-2,TRBV7-2,TRBD1,CASSSGQVSNTGELFF,TGTGCCAGCAGCTCAGGACAGGTTTCGAACACCGGGGAGCTGTTTTTT
TRBJ1-1,TRBV6-1,.,CASPDRYGVLAFF,TGTGCCAGCCCTGACAGGTACGGGGTGTTGGCTTTCTTT
TRBJ1-2,TRBV9,TRBD1,CASSVSDRGYGYTF,TGTGCCAGCAGCGTATCGGACAGGGGGTATGGCTACACCTTC
TRBJ2-7,TRBV7-9,TRBD1,CASSSGTGYEQYF,TGTGCCAGCAGCTCCGGGACAGGATACGAGCAGTACTTC
TRBJ2-7,TRBV7-2,TRBD1,CASSFGGFRQGPLQYF,TGTGCCAGCAGCTTTGGTGGCTTCCGACAGGGGCCCCTCCAGTACTTC
TRBJ2-5,TRBV5-6,.,CASSVSGTLSQETQYF,TGTGCCAGCAGCGTTTCCGGGACACTCTCTCAAGAGACCCAGTACTTC
TRBJ2-7,TRBV7-9,TRBD1,CASAGTGGHEQYF,TGTGCCAGTGCCGGGACAGGGGGCCACGAGCAGTACTTC
TRBJ2-7,TRBV5-6,.,CASSLVYGGPGEQYF,TGTGCCAGCAGCTTGGTGTACGGGGGGCCGGGTGAGCAGTACTTC
TRBJ1-4,TRBV5-6,TRBD1,CASSLRGTGDEKLFF,TGTGCCAGCAGCTTGCGAGGGACAGGGGATGAAAAACTGTTTTTT
TRBJ1-6,TRBV15,.,CATSRDLYALHF,TGTGCCACCAGCAGAGACCTTTATGCCCTCCACTTT
TRBJ1-1,TRBV5-6,.,CASSSERSGIGTEAFF,TGTGCCAGCAGCTCCGAAAGGTCCGGGATAGGCACTGAAGCTTTCTTT
TRBJ1-6,TRBV2,TRBD1,CARGQGYSPLHF,TGTGCCAGAGGACAGGGGTATTCACCCCTCCACTTT
TRBJ2-7,TRBV15,.,CATSREPQGLNSYEQYF,TGTGCCACCAGCAGAGAACCGCAAGGACTAAACTCCTACGAGCAGTACTTC
TRBJ2-2,TRBV18,.,CASSPMGQANTGELFF,TGTGCCAGCTCACCGATGGGGCAAGCGAACACCGGGGAGCTGTTTTTT
TRBJ2-3,TRBV5-1,TRBD1,CASSWDRDRITDTQYF,TGCGCCAGCAGCTGGGACCGGGACAGGATCACAGATACGCAGTATTTT